The 5 T cell receptor beta chains presented below share a single source sample, sequenced in a study of control samples from healthy donors and cancer patients. The protocol was immunoSEQ multiplex PCR, while the TCRdb copy is restricted to in-frame clones and leaves out a portion. The sample has over 45,000 clones, roughly 92% seen once. Sequenced: PBMCs. These receptors originate from a man younger than 40 with colorectal cancer.

The chain links TRBV5-1 to TRBJ1-3, with D perhaps matching TRBD1 (5 bases). The CDR3 has 21 residues. Germline CDR1 is SGHRS and CDR2 is YFSETQ. V was shortened by 0 bases and J by 4 bases, with 29 bases between the two germline ends. CDR3: CASSLGPWTRTQRTVGNTIYF. The CDR3 bases are TGCGCCAGCAGCTTGGGACCCTGGACAAGGACCCAACGTACTGTCGGAAACACCATATATTTT.

In its sample, this clone was seen once. The gene calls are TRBV6-1 and TRBJ1-3, with a possible D match to TRBD1 (6 bases). V shed 3 bases and J shed 9 bases, with 15 bases lying between them. Germline lookup yields CDR1 MNHNS and CDR2 SASEGT. The CDR3 is 14 amino acids. The CDR3 region has the DNA TGTGCCAGCAGTGACGGGACATGGGGTGCCACCATATATTTT. Amino acid sequence: CASSDGTWGATIYF.

The J gene is TRBJ2-7, the V gene TRBV4-1, with TRBD1 identical over 9 bases. J gave up 3 bases and V 1 base, and 7 bases lay outside the gene matches. The CDR3 loop spans 16 amino acids. Germline V lookup: CDR1 MGHRA, CDR2 YSYEKL. CDR3 DNA sequence: TGCGCCAGCAGCCAAGGAGGGGGACAGGGACTCTACGAGCAGTACTTC. Translating gives CASSQGGGQGLYEQYF.

This chain uses TRBV5-8 with TRBJ2-3, with D possibly matching TRBD2 (7 bases). Trimming cost V 5 bases and J 1 base, with 17 bases left between them. Germline V gene sequence: CDR1 SGHTS, CDR2 YDEGEE. This CDR3 has 16 residues. CDR3 residues: CASSKVAGARTDTQYF. CDR3 DNA sequence: TGTGCCAGCAGTAAGGTGGCGGGGGCCCGCACAGATACGCAGTATTTT. Complete variable domain (other parts from reference TRBV5-8 and TRBJ2-3): EAGVTQSPTHLIKTRGQQATLRCSPISGHTSVYWYQQALGLGLQFLLWYDEGEERNRGNFPPRFSGRQFPNYSSELNVNALELEDSALYLCASSKVAGARTDTQYFGPGTRLTVL.

V usage is TRBV24-1 and J usage is TRBJ2-5, with 13 positions matching TRBD2. V shed 8 bases, J shed 7 bases, and the junction held 6 bases outside the gene matches. Germline CDR1 and CDR2: KGHDR and SFDVKD. The CDR3 sequence is 14 residues long. The CDR3 spells CATKGTSGAGTQYF. The DNA of the CDR3 is TGTGCCACCAAAGGGACTAGCGGGGCGGGGACCCAGTACTTC.